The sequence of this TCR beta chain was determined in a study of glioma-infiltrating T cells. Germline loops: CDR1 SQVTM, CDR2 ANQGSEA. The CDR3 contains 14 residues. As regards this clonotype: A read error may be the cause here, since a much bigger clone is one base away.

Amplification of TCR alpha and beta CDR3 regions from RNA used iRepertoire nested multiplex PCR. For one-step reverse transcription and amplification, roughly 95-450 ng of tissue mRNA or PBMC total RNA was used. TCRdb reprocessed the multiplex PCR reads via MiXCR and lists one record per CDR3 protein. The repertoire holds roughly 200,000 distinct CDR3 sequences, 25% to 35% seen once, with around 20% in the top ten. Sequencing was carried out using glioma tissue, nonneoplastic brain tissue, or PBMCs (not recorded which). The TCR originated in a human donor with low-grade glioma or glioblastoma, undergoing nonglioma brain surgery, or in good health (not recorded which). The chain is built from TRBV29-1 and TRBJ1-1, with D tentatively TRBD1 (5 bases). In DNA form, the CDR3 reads TGCGGCGTTGTACCTTCAGGGCCGAACACTGAAGCTTTCTTT. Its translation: CGVVPSGPNTEAFF.